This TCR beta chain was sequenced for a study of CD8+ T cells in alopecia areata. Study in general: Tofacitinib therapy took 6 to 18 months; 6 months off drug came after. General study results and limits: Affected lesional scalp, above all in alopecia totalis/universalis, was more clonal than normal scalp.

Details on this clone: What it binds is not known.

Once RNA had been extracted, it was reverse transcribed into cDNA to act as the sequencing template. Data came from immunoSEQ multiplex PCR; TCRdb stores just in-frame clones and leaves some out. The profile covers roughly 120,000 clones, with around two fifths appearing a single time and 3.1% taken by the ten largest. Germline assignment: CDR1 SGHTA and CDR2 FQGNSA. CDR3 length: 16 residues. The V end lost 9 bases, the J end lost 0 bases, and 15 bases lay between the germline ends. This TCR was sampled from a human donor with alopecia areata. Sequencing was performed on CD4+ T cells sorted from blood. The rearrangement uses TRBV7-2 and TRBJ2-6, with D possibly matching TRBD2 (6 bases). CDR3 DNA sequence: TGTGCCAGTCCCCCCGGGGGAAACTCTGGGGCCAACGTCCTGACTTTC. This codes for CASPPGGNSGANVLTF.